These T cell receptor beta chains were read from a single sample in a study of cytomegalovirus exposure and HLA in healthy donors. Produced via immunoSEQ multiplex PCR; TCRdb's table is partial and in-frame only. The table has about 60,000 clones, about 96% seen once. Material for sequencing was PBMCs. The source is a man aged 18-30 years in good health and CMV-seronegative. Both conserved end residues are part of each CDR3. Each record gives: clone size, V gene, CDR3 length, J gene, D gene, CDR3 DNA, CDR3 protein. D genes are given only for firm matches. Clone size is not always given. Where it is, it says once, few, many or a class for expanded clones.

size: -; V: TRBV5-1; length: 14; J: TRBJ2-2; D: -; DNA: TGCGCCAGCAGCGTTGACAGGAACACCGGGGAGCTGTTTTTT; CDR3: CASSVDRNTGELFF
size: -; V: TRBV28; length: 16; J: TRBJ2-1; D: -; DNA: TGTGCCAGCAGTCGTCCTACAGGGAGAGCCTACAATGAGCAGTTCTTC; CDR3: CASSRPTGRAYNEQFF
size: -; V: TRBV13; length: 15; J: TRBJ1-1; D: TRBD1; DNA: TGTGCCAGCAGCACAGGACAGGGGCTTAACACTGAAGCTTTCTTT; CDR3: CASSTGQGLNTEAFF
size: once; V: TRBV7-2; length: 15; J: TRBJ2-7; D: TRBD2; DNA: TGTGCCAGCAGCCGGACTAGCGGGAGTGAGTACGAGCAGTACTTC; CDR3: CASSRTSGSEYEQYF
size: -; V: TRBV21-1; length: 15; J: TRBJ2-3; D: -; DNA: TGTGCCAGCAGCAACCCTCCCATAGTCACAGATACGCAGTATTTT; CDR3: CASSNPPIVTDTQYF
size: -; V: TRBV10-3; length: 18; J: TRBJ2-5; D: -; DNA: TGTGCCATCGCCTCGGTAGAGGGGAAGGGACACCAACAAGAGACCCAGTACTTC; CDR3: CAIASVEGKGHQQETQYF
size: once; V: TRBV5-1; length: 16; J: TRBJ2-5; D: TRBD2; DNA: TGCGCCAGCAGCCTGGGACTAGCGGGAGTCGTAGAGACCCAGTACTTC; CDR3: CASSLGLAGVVETQYF
size: -; V: TRBV5-1; length: 15; J: TRBJ2-3; D: TRBD2; DNA: TGCGCCAGCAGCTTGGCCGGGAGGAGACCAGATACGCAGTATTTT; CDR3: CASSLAGRRPDTQYF
size: -; V: TRBV2; length: 17; J: TRBJ2-5; D: TRBD2; DNA: TGTGCCAGCAGTCAATCCCGACGGGGGGTGTACCAAGAGACCCAGTACTTC; CDR3: CASSQSRRGVYQETQYF
size: -; V: TRBV11-2; length: 16; J: TRBJ1-5; D: TRBD1; DNA: TGTGCCAGCAGCTTAGAGGGACAGGGGTTCAATCAGCCCCAGCATTTT; CDR3: CASSLEGQGFNQPQHF